A selection of T cell receptor beta chains follows, all from one sample in a study of cytomegalovirus exposure and HLA in healthy donors. Assay used: immunoSEQ multiplex PCR; TCRdb lists only in-frame clones, some missing. This table holds over 150,000 clones, over 70% found once. The material sequenced was PBMCs. The receptors originated from a male donor in good health and CMV-seronegative. The CDR3 runs from the conserved cysteine through the conserved F or W. D genes are given only for firm matches. Expanded clones are given a class, and other clones once, few, many or no size at all.

D gene: -; J gene: TRBJ2-3; clone size: -; V gene: TRBV5-4; CDR3 DNA: TGTGCCAGCAGCTTGGCATCCCCGGGAGATACGCAGTATTTT; CDR3 protein: CASSLASPGDTQYF
D gene: TRBD2; J gene: TRBJ2-3; clone size: -; V gene: TRBV5-1; CDR3 DNA: TGCGCCAGCAGCGCGGGGGGCATGGGAAGCACAGATACGCAGTATTTT; CDR3 protein: CASSAGGMGSTDTQYF
D gene: -; J gene: TRBJ1-1; clone size: -; V gene: TRBV19; CDR3 DNA: TGTGCCAGTAGTATAATCGGGGGAACTGAAGCTTTCTTT; CDR3 protein: CASSIIGGTEAFF
D gene: -; J gene: TRBJ1-1; clone size: -; V gene: TRBV19; CDR3 DNA: TGTGCCAGTAGTATTAGAGTACAGATGAACACTGAAGCTTTCTTT; CDR3 protein: CASSIRVQMNTEAFF
D gene: -; J gene: TRBJ2-3; clone size: -; V gene: TRBV7-9; CDR3 DNA: TGTGCCAGCAGCTTAGGGGAGTTCACAGATACGCAGTATTTT; CDR3 protein: CASSLGEFTDTQYF
D gene: TRBD1; J gene: TRBJ1-2; clone size: -; V gene: TRBV7-9; CDR3 DNA: TGTGCCAGCAGCCGAGGGACAGGGTATGGCTACACCTTC; CDR3 protein: CASSRGTGYGYTF
D gene: -; J gene: TRBJ2-5; clone size: -; V gene: TRBV6-5; CDR3 DNA: TGTGCCAGCAGCCCGCAGGGTTTTTCAGAGACCCAGTACTTC; CDR3 protein: CASSPQGFSETQYF
D gene: -; J gene: TRBJ1-3; clone size: -; V gene: TRBV6-1; CDR3 DNA: TGTGCCAGCAGTGAGGCAGCGTCTGGAAACACCATATATTTT; CDR3 protein: CASSEAASGNTIYF
D gene: TRBD2; J gene: TRBJ2-5; clone size: -; V gene: TRBV30; CDR3 DNA: TGTGCCTGGAATGCGAACGCGGGAGGGGAGACCCAGTACTTC; CDR3 protein: CAWNANAGGETQYF
D gene: TRBD2; J gene: TRBJ2-1; clone size: -; V gene: TRBV6-1; CDR3 DNA: TGTGCCAGCAGCCCGGGGACTAGCAACTACAATGAGCAGTTCTTC; CDR3 protein: CASSPGTSNYNEQFF
D gene: TRBD2; J gene: TRBJ2-3; clone size: -; V gene: TRBV28; CDR3 DNA: TGTGCCAGCCAGAGGACTAGCGGAAACACAGATACGCAGTATTTT; CDR3 protein: CASQRTSGNTDTQYF
D gene: -; J gene: TRBJ1-1; clone size: once; V gene: TRBV30; CDR3 DNA: TGTGCCTGGACAGAGACACAGAACACTGAAGCTTTCTTT; CDR3 protein: CAWTETQNTEAFF
D gene: -; J gene: TRBJ2-5; clone size: -; V gene: TRBV7-8; CDR3 DNA: TGTGCCAGCAGCTTAGGCCGGGCCCAGTACTTC; CDR3 protein: CASSLGRAQYF
D gene: -; J gene: TRBJ2-7; clone size: -; V gene: TRBV6-5; CDR3 DNA: TGTGCCAGCAGTTACGGAGTAACAGGATACGAGCAGTACTTC; CDR3 protein: CASSYGVTGYEQYF
D gene: -; J gene: TRBJ1-4; clone size: -; V gene: TRBV19; CDR3 DNA: TGTGCCAGTAGTGCGGTAGTAGCTAATGAAAAACTGTTTTTT; CDR3 protein: CASSAVVANEKLFF
D gene: -; J gene: TRBJ2-4; clone size: -; V gene: TRBV6-5; CDR3 DNA: TGTGCCAGCAATCCCCGGGACTTCAAAAACATTCAGTACTTC; CDR3 protein: CASNPRDFKNIQYF
D gene: -; J gene: TRBJ2-7; clone size: -; V gene: TRBV28; CDR3 DNA: TGTGCCAGCATCTTCGAGCAGTACTTC; CDR3 protein: CASIFEQYF
D gene: TRBD1; J gene: TRBJ1-5; clone size: -; V gene: TRBV18; CDR3 DNA: TGTGCCAGCTCACCAGCCGTCGGGACAGACAATCAGCCCCAGCATTTT; CDR3 protein: CASSPAVGTDNQPQHF
D gene: -; J gene: TRBJ1-2; clone size: once; V gene: TRBV11-2; CDR3 DNA: TGTGCCAGCAGACCAGGGGCCAGGGCAAACTATGGCTACACCTTC; CDR3 protein: CASRPGARANYGYTF
D gene: -; J gene: TRBJ2-7; clone size: -; V gene: TRBV6-5; CDR3 DNA: TGTGCCAGCAGTGTTCAGGCTACCTACGAGCAGTACTTC; CDR3 protein: CASSVQATYEQYF
D gene: TRBD1; J gene: TRBJ2-5; clone size: -; V gene: TRBV25-1; CDR3 DNA: TGTGCCAGCAGCGAGACAGGGGTGTCATGGGAGCAGTACTTC; CDR3 protein: CASSETGVSWEQYF
D gene: TRBD1; J gene: TRBJ1-4; clone size: -; V gene: TRBV30; CDR3 DNA: TGTGCCTGGAGGCCCTGGACAGGGTTGTATGAAAAACTGTTTTTT; CDR3 protein: CAWRPWTGLYEKLFF
D gene: TRBD1; J gene: TRBJ2-1; clone size: few; V gene: TRBV5-6; CDR3 DNA: TGTGCCAGCAGCCGAGAAACCGGGACAGGGAGTTTCAATGAGCAGTTCTTC; CDR3 protein: CASSRETGTGSFNEQFF
D gene: -; J gene: TRBJ1-2; clone size: -; V gene: TRBV28; CDR3 DNA: TGTGCCAGCAGTTTATTTTCGAGGGCCCGATCCTCCTATGGCTACACCTTC; CDR3 protein: CASSLFSRARSSYGYTF
D gene: TRBD1; J gene: TRBJ1-5; clone size: -; V gene: TRBV6-5; CDR3 DNA: TGTGCCAGCAGTTACTCGGGACAGGGGCATCAGCCCCAGCATTTT; CDR3 protein: CASSYSGQGHQPQHF
D gene: -; J gene: TRBJ2-7; clone size: -; V gene: TRBV19; CDR3 DNA: TGTGCCAGTAGTAAGGTAGCTAGAGAATACGAGCAGTACTTC; CDR3 protein: CASSKVAREYEQYF
D gene: -; J gene: TRBJ2-7; clone size: few; V gene: TRBV30; CDR3 DNA: TGTGCCTCCCCGCGGGGAGGGGGATACGAGCAGTACTTC; CDR3 protein: CASPRGGGYEQYF
D gene: -; J gene: TRBJ2-1; clone size: -; V gene: TRBV5-1; CDR3 DNA: TGCGCCAGCAGCTTGGAGTCTATAGCGACTAAGGGGCAGTTCTTC; CDR3 protein: CASSLESIATKGQFF
D gene: TRBD2; J gene: TRBJ2-3; clone size: -; V gene: TRBV4-2; CDR3 DNA: TGTGCCAGCAGCCACTCGACTAGCGGGAACACAGATACGCAGTATTTT; CDR3 protein: CASSHSTSGNTDTQYF